This is a list of T cell receptor beta chains from one sample in a study of blood T cell repertoires in COVID-19. The data were produced by immunoSEQ multiplex PCR, yet TCRdb's version contains in-frame clones alone and is incomplete. The sample has around 240,000 clones; 75% to 85% are singletons. The source material was peripheral blood. The receptors were gathered from a woman between 40 and 50 years old who had recovered from COVID-19. CDR3s include the opening cysteine and the closing phenylalanine or tryptophan. A D gene is named only where the DNA matches it firmly. Only some rows state a clone size, as once, few, many or a class for expanded clones.

J	D	size	V	DNA	CDR3
TRBJ1-6	-	-	TRBV7-8	TGTGCCAGCAGCTTCCTAGAGAATTCACCCCTCCACTTT	CASSFLENSPLHF
TRBJ2-5	-	-	TRBV27	TGTGCCAGCAGTCCTCAGGGGTTAGAGACCCAGTACTTC	CASSPQGLETQYF
TRBJ2-2	-	-	TRBV7-2	TGTGCCAGCAGCTTGGAGCAGGGGCAGCGGGAGCTGTTTTTT	CASSLEQGQRELFF
TRBJ2-1	TRBD2	-	TRBV7-2	TGTGCCAGCAGCTCCCAGCGGGGTTCCTACAATGAGCAGTTCTTC	CASSSQRGSYNEQFF
TRBJ2-3	TRBD2	once	TRBV28	TGTGCCTGCGGGGGGTTCACAGATACGCAGTATTTT	CACGGFTDTQYF
TRBJ2-3	TRBD2	-	TRBV7-9	TGTGCCAGCAGCTCCGGGACTAGCGGCCTCACAGATACGCAGTATTTT	CASSSGTSGLTDTQYF
TRBJ1-4	-	once	TRBV20-1	TGCAGTGCTAGTCTGGGCACAAATGAAAAACTGTTTTTT	CSASLGTNEKLFF
TRBJ1-4	-	-	TRBV7-9	TGTGCCAGCAGCCAGGTTAATGAAAAACTGTTTTTT	CASSQVNEKLFF
TRBJ2-7	TRBD1	-	TRBV7-3	TGTGCCAGCAGCCCAGGGACAGGACTCTACGAGCAGTACTTC	CASSPGTGLYEQYF
TRBJ2-1	-	-	TRBV11-2	TGTGCCAGCAGCTTAAGTCGGGGGAACAATGAGCAGTTCTTC	CASSLSRGNNEQFF
TRBJ2-2	-	-	TRBV3-1/TRBV3-2	TGTGCCAGCAGCCGCCGCGGGGGCGACACCGGGGAGCTGTTTTTT	CASSRRGGDTGELFF
TRBJ2-5	-	-	TRBV29-1	TGCAGCGTTGTAGGGGAGGAAACTCAAGAGACCCAGTACTTC	CSVVGEETQETQYF
TRBJ2-3	-	-	TRBV18	TGTGCCAGCTCAGACATCACAGATACGCAGTATTTT	CASSDITDTQYF
TRBJ1-3	TRBD1	-	TRBV7-9	TGTGCCAGCAGCTACGACAGGGTTCCTGGAAACACCATATATTTT	CASSYDRVPGNTIYF